The subject of this entry is one T cell receptor beta chain. What it recognizes is unknown. The sample comes from a study of shared clonotypes between healthy human individuals. Study in general: Three plates were used per donor for CD4 naive, three for CD4 memory, two for CD8 naive and one for CD8 memory.

Only in-frame clones appear in the TCRdb table, and some are missing; sequencing was by immunoSEQ multiplex PCR. The sample carries 560,000 or so clones, 90% to 97% recorded once. CD45RO-negative, CCR7-positively selected cells formed the naive CD8 fraction, excluding terminally differentiated effector memory CD45RA+ cells. Germline values: CDR1 SGDLS, CDR2 YYNGEE. The CDR3 spans 13 residues. Trimming pared 2 bases from V and 4 bases from J, leaving 7 bases between. Findings of the study overall: Clonotypes which were not shared had lower generation probabilities than clonotypes that all four donors shared. The genetic and exposure-history diversity represented was limited by few donors.

Sequencing was done on a sample of naive CD8+ T cells sorted from blood. This receptor was taken from a woman in her twenties or thirties in good health. The gene calls are TRBV9 and TRBJ1-5, with D unclear. The CDR3 nucleotides are TGTGCCAGCAGCGTCAGTCCGAATCAGCCCCAGCATTTT. Translation: CASSVSPNQPQHF.